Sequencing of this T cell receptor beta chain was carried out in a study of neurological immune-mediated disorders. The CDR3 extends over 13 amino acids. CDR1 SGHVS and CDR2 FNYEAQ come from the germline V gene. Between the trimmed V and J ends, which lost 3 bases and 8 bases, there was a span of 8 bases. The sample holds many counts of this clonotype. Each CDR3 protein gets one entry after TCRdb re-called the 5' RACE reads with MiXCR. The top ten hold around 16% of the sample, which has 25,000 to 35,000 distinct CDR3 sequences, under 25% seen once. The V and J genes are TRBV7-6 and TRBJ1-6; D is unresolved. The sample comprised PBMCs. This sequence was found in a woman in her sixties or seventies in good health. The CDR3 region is CASSFLADSPLHF. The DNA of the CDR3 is TGTGCCAGCAGCTTTTTAGCGGATTCACCCCTCCACTTT.